This note documents a single T cell receptor beta chain sequence. The data derive from a study of blood T cell repertoires in COVID-19. About the study: The United States, Italy and Spain were the sources of the acute and convalescent COVID-19 samples. From T cells, B-cell-depleted T cells, or PBMCs came the material, which was cDNA or gDNA.

Germline V gives CDR1 MGHRA, CDR2 YSYEKL. CDR3 size: 13 residues. V shed 6 bases and J shed 5 bases, with 10 bases lying between them. Original processing notes: Amplification with reference gene primers provided the estimates of nucleated cell counts. TCRdb keeps only in-frame clones here, not all; method: immunoSEQ multiplex PCR. For V, J and clone size, that table is used; D and trimming come from the DNA. Among 50,000 to 75,000 clones listed, around 80% were seen once. The specimen sequenced was peripheral blood. V gene TRBV4-1 combines with J gene TRBJ2-2; D is possibly TRBD2 (5 bases). This sequence originates from a man aged 55-75 years with acute or convalescent COVID-19. The CDR3 DNA reads TGCGCCAGCAGGACTACTAGTACCGGGGAGCTGTTTTTT. Protein: CASRTTSTGELFF.